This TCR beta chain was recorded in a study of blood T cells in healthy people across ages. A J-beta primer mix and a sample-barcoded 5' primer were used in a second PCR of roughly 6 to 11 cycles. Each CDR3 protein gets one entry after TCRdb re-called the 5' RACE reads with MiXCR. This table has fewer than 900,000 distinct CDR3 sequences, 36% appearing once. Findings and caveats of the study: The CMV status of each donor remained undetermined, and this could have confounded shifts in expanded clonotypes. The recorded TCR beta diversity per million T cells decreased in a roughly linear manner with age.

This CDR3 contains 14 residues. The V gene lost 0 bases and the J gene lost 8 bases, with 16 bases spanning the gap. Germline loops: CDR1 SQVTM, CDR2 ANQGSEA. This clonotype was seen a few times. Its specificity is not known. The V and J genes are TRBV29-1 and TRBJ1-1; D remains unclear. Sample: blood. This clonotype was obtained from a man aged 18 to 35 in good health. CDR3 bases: TGCAGCGTTGAAGATCTGATAGGGCGGAGAGAAGCTTTCTTT. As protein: CSVEDLIGRREAFF.